This T cell receptor beta chain comes out of a study of blood T cells in healthy people across ages (dated by TCRdb to the mid-2010s). Concerning the study at large: In model experiments, roughly one uniquely barcoded TCR beta cDNA molecule per two T cells was captured by template switching. Donors of different ages were randomly distributed across sequencing lanes to avoid experimental bias. The study analyzed two additional independent replicas of 1 million unique cDNA reads from the same blood draw for two donors, one aged 18 to 30 and one aged 80 or older. Age-related changes in TCR beta repertoire diversity were measured in the study by deep sequencing normalized with unique cDNA molecular identifiers. Four age groups were formed from the donors: young (average roughly 15 years), middle-aged (less than 40), aged (around 62) and long-lived (less than 85). The study at large found these results: Total diversity estimates from one million sequenced T cells were considered lower bounds and underestimates. Donor CMV infection status was unknown, potentially confounding age-related changes in expanded clonotypes. Observed TCR beta diversity per million T cells fell roughly linearly with age, and a significant reduction was already apparent by age around 39. Compared with the aged group, the long-lived group had more naive CD4+ T cells, fewer expanded clones and increased TCR diversity, suggesting age selection. Conclusive comparison of naive and antigen-experienced compartments was prevented by the profiling of bulk unsorted PBMCs. Observed TCR beta diversity correlated strongly with the percentage of naive T cells measured by flow cytometry.

On this clonotype: Its antigen target is currently unknown. No much larger clone is present one base from it, and per-base qualities are unavailable.

The CDR3 goes from the cysteine to the phenylalanine over 17 residues. The only DNA kept is the CDR3, 51 bases in frame from the first base. V ends up 5 bases short and J 5 bases short, with an unmatched junction base count of 16. From the germline V gene, CDR1 is MDHEN and CDR2 is SYDVKM. The library was built by means of 5' RACE. The sequencer listed for this sample is Illumina HiSeq 2500. A second PCR of about 6 to 11 cycles was performed with a sample-barcoded 5' primer and a J-beta primer mix. Each TCR beta cDNA molecule received a unique molecular identifier from a template-switch 5' adaptor carrying 12 random nucleotides. Each sample yielded at least 3 million CDR3-containing paired-end reads. All of the RNA was converted into first-strand cDNA using the Mint cDNA synthesis kit, with a TRBC-specific oligonucleotide serving as the primer. Following uracil-DNA glycosylase treatment, all cDNA underwent a first 18-cycle PCR with the universal primers M1SS and BC2_uni_R. As for the authors' bioinformatics: Normalization of each sample was performed by random selection of 1 million high-quality reads, each carrying a distinct molecular identifier. Instead of being binned into consensus sequences, reads that shared molecular identifiers were thrown out. MiTCR, run with a Q25 quality threshold and the strictest error-elimination algorithm, handled CDR3 identification, clonotype clustering and error correction. A nonparametric unseen species model with Euler transformation was used to estimate lower-bound total TCR beta diversity. TCRdb redid the processing of the public reads, applying fastp at Q25 and MiXCR, and retained in-frame beta chains. Identical CDR3 protein sequences are pooled into one entry, listed with their most common genes and DNA. These V and J calls rely on TCRdb rather than the paper's analysis. This sample is represented by 920,000 or so distinct CDR3 sequences; over 35% of them were singletons. Of the sample, around 18% is held by the ten largest clones.

Systemically healthy Caucasian individuals from Russia, approximately 39 in total and aged about 6 to 95 years, were included as donors. Ten milliliters of peripheral blood were drawn from each donor into EDTA-treated Vacutainer tubes. Ficoll-Paque density-gradient centrifugation was used to isolate PBMCs, with at least 6 million obtained per sample. Trizol reagent was used to extract total RNA from the PBMCs, yielding at least 5.5 micrograms per sample. Naive CD45RAhigh/CD27high T cell percentages were measured by flow cytometry on a PBMC aliquot from every donor. Sequenced input: blood. The sequence derives from a woman in her sixties or seventies in good health. The chain was built from TRBV28 and TRBJ2-5, with 8 central nucleotides matching TRBD2. The CDR3 loop reads CASSPNGLAILGETQYF. The sequenced DNA: TGTGCCAGCAGTCCCAACGGACTAGCCATACTGGGGGAGACCCAGTACTTC.